This record covers a single T cell receptor beta chain. Its specificity is unknown. This specimen comes from a study of blood T cells in healthy people across ages. Study results and caveats: Age advanced and TCR beta diversity per million T cells fell, roughly linearly. Higher diversity and more naive CD4+ cells were features of long-lived donors, compared to aged donors.

The CDR3 length is 14 residues. Germline loops: CDR1 MDHEN, CDR2 SYDVKM. With 5 bases clipped from V and 4 bases from J, the junction kept 5 bases outside the gene matches. A second PCR, run for roughly 6 to 11 cycles, used a sample-barcoded 5' primer plus a J-beta primer mix. At least 2.5 million CDR3-containing paired-end reads were obtained per sample. TCRdb re-called the 5' RACE reads through MiXCR, storing one row per CDR3 protein. The sample yields fewer than 900,000 distinct CDR3 sequences, roughly 47% seen once. All donors came from Russia, were Caucasian and healthy, and spanned ages roughly 6 to 100.

This chain uses TRBV28 with TRBJ1-2, with 9 bases identical to TRBD1. This TCR derives from an older woman in good health. The specimen sequenced was blood. Here the CDR3 DNA reads TGTGCCAGCAGTCCAGGGGGACAGGGCTATGGCTACACCTTC. Protein sequence: CASSPGGQGYGYTF.